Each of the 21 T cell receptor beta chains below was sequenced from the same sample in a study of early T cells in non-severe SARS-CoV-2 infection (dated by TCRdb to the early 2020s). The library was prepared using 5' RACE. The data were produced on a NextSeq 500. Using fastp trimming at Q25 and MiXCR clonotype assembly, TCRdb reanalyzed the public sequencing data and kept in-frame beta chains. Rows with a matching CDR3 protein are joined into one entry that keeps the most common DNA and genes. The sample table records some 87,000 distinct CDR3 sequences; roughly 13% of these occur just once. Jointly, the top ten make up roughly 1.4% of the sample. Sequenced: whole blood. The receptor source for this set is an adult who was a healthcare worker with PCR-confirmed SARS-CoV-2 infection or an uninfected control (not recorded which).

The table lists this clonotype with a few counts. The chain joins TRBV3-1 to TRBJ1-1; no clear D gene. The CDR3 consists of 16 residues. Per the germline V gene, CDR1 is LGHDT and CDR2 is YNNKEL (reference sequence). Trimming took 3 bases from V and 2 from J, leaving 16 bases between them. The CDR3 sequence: CASSQGWIWENTEAFF. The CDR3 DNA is TGTGCCAGCAGCCAGGGTTGGATCTGGGAAAACACTGAAGCTTTCTTT.

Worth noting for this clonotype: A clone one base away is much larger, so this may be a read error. This chain's CDR3 is CTSSPLTGSKAFF. CDR3 in DNA: TGTACCAGCTCACCATTAACGGGTTCGAAAGCTTTCTTT. The chain is built from TRBV18 and TRBJ1-1; D uncertain. Germline V gene data show CDR1 as KGHSH and CDR2 as LQKENI. CDR3 length equals 13 residues.

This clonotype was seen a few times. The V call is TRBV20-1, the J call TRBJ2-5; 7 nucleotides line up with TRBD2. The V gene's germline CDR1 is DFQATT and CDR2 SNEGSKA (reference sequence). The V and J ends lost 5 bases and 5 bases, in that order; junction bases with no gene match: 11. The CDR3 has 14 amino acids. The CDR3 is CSAVLGSGAETQYF. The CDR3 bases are TGCAGTGCTGTCCTAGGAAGCGGGGCGGAGACCCAGTACTTC.

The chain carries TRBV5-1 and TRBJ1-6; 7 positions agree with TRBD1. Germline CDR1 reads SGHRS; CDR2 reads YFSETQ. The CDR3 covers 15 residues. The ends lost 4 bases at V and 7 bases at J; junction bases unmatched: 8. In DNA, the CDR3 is TGCGCCAGCAGCCCTTCAGGGGGAAAGAATTCACCCCTCCACTTT. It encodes CASSPSGGKNSPLHF.

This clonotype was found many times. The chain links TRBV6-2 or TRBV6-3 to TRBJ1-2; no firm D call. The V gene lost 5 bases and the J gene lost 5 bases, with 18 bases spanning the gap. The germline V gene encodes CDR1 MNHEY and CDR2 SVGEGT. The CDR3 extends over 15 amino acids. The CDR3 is CASSRPGPGGYGYTF. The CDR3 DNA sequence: TGTGCCAGCAGTCGGCCCGGCCCCGGAGGATATGGCTACACCTTC.

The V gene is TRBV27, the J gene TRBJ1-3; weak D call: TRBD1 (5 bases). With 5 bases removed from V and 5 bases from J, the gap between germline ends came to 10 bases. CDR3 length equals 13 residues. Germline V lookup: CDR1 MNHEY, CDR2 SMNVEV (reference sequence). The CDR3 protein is CASSPGGRNTIYF. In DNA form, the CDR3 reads TGTGCCAGCAGTCCGGGGGGACGAAACACCATATATTTT.

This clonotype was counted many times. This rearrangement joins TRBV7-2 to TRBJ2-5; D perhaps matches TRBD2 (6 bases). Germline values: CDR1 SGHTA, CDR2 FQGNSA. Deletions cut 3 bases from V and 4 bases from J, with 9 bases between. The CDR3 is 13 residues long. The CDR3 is CASSLGLGETQYF. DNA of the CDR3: TGTGCCAGCAGCTTGGGACTCGGAGAGACCCAGTACTTC.

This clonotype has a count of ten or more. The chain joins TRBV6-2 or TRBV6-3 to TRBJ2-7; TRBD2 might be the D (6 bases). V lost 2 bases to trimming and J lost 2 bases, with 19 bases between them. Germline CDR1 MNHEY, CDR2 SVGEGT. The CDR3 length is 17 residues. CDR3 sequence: CASSYTLGGDPTYEQYF. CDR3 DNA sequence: TGTGCCAGCAGTTACACGTTAGGAGGGGATCCCACCTACGAGCAGTACTTC.

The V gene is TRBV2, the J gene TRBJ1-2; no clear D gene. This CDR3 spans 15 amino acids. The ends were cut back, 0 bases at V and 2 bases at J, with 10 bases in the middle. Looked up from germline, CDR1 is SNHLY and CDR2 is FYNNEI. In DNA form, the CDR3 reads TGTGCCAGCAGTGAAGCGGCTGCGGCGAACTATGGCTACACCTTC. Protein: CASSEAAAANYGYTF.

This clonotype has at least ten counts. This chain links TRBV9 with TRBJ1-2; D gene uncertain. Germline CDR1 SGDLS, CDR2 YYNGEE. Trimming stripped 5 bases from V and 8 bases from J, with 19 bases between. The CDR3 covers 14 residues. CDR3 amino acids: CASSPTPSSGGYTF. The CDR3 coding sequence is TGTGCCAGCAGTCCGACACCCTCGTCGGGCGGCTACACCTTC.

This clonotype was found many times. CDR3 nucleotide sequence: TGCGCCAGCAGCACCGTAACTAGTTTCGATACGCAGTATTTT. Its protein is CASSTVTSFDTQYF. This chain uses TRBV5-1 with TRBJ2-3; a possible D gene is TRBD2 (5 bases). The germline V gene has CDR1 SGHRS and CDR2 YFSETQ. V was cut by 4 bases and J by 6 bases, with 15 bases left in between. The CDR3 length is 14 residues. Filled out from reference TRBV5-1 and TRBJ2-3, the complete variable domain reads KAGVTQTPRYLIKTRGQQVTLSCSPISGHRSVSWYQQTPGQGLQFLFEYFSETQRNKGNFPGRFSGRQFSNSRSEMNVSTLELGDSALYLCASSTVTSFDTQYFGPGTRLTVL.

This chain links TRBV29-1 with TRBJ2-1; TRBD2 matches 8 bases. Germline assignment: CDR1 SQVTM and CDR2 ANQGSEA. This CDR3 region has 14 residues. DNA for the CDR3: TGCAACCTGAAAAAAGGACTAGCCCAAGTAGAGCAGTTCTTC. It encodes CNLKKGLAQVEQFF.

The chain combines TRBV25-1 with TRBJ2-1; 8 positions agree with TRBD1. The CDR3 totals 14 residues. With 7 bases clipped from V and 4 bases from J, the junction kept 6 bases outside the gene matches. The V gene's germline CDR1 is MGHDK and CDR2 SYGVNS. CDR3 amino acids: CASTGQGLYNEQFF. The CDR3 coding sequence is TGTGCCAGCACTGGACAGGGCCTATACAATGAGCAGTTCTTC.

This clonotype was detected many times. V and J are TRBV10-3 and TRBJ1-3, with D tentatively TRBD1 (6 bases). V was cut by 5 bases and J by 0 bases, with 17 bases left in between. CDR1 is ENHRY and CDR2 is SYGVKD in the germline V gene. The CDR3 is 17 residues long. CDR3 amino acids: CAISRQAPASSGNTIYF. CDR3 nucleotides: TGTGCCATCAGTCGACAGGCACCCGCGTCCTCTGGAAACACCATATATTTT.

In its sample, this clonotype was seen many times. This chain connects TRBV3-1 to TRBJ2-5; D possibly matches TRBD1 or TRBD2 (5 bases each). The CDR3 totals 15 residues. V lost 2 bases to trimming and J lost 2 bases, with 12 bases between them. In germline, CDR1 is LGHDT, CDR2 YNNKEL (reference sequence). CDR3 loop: CASSQFKGPQETQYF. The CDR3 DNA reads TGTGCCAGCAGCCAATTCAAGGGACCACAAGAGACCCAGTACTTC.

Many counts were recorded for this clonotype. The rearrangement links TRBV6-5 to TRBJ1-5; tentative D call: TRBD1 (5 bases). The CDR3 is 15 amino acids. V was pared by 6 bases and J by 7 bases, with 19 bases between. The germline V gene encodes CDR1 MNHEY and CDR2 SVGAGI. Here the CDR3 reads CASSPAGARKQPQHF. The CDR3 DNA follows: TGTGCCAGCAGCCCCGCCGGGGCCCGGAAACAGCCCCAGCATTTT.

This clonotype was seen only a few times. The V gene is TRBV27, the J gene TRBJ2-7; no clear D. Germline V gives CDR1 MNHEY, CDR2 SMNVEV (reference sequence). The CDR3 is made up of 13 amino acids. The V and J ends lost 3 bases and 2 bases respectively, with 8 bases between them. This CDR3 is CASSFGRAYEQYF. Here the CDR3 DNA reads TGTGCCAGCAGTTTTGGACGGGCCTACGAGCAGTACTTC.

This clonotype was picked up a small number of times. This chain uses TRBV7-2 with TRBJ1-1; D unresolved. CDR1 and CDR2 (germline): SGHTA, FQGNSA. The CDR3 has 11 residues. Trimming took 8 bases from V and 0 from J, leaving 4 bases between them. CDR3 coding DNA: TGTGCCAGCCGGCTGAACACTGAAGCTTTCTTT. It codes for CASRLNTEAFF.

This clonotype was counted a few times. The chain's CDR3 is CASSRGTSGHQETQYF. As DNA, the CDR3 is TGTGCCAGCAGTAGGGGGACTAGCGGCCACCAAGAGACCCAGTACTTC. J is TRBJ2-5 and V is TRBV12-3 or TRBV12-4; 11 bases are shared with TRBD2. This CDR3 spans 16 amino acids. Trimming cost V 5 bases and J 0 bases; bases outside gene matches: 5.

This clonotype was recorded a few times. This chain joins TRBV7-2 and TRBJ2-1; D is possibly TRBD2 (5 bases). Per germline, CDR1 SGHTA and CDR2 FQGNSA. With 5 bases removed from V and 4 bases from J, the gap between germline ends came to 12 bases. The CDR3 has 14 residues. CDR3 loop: CASSEAVLYNEQFF. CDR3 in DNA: TGTGCCAGCAGCGAAGCGGTCCTTTACAATGAGCAGTTCTTC. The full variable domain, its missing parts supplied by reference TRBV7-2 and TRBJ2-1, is GAGVSQSPSNKVTEKGKDVELRCDPISGHTALYWYRQSLGQGLEFLIYFQGNSAPDKSGLPSDRFSAERTGGSVSTLTIQRTQQEDSAVYLCASSEAVLYNEQFFGPGTRLTVL.

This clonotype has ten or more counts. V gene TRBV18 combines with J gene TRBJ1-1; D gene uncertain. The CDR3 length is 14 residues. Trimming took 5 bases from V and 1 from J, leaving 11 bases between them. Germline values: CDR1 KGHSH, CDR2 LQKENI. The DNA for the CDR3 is TGTGCCAGCTCATCTATCGGGTCGAACACTGAAGCTTTCTTT. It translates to CASSSIGSNTEAFF. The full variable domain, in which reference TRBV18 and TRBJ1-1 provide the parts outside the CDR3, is NAGVMQNPRHLVRRRGQEARLRCSPMKGHSHVYWYRQLPEEGLKFMVYLQKENIIDESGMPKERFSAEFPKEGPSILRIQQVVRGDSAAYFCASSSIGSNTEAFFGQGTRLTVV.